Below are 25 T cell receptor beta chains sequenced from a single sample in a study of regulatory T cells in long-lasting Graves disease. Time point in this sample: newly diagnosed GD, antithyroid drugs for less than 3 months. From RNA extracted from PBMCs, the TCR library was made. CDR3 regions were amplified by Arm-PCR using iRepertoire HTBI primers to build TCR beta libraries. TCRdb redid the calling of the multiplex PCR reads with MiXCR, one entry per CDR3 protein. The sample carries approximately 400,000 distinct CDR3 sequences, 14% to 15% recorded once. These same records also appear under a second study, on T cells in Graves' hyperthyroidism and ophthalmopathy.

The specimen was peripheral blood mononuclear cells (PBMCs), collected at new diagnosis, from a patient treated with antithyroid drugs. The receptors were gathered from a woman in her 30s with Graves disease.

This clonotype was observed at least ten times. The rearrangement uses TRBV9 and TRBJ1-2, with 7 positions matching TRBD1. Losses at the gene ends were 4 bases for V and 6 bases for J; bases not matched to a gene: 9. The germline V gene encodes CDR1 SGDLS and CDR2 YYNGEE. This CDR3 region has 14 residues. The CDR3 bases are TGTGCCAGCAGCCATGACAGGGTACGGGATGGCTACACCTTC. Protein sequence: CASSHDRVRDGYTF.

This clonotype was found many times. The CDR3 nucleotides are TGTGCCAGTTCTTCAAGAGCGGAGAACACTGAAGCTTTCTTT. Residues: CASSSRAENTEAFF. The chain recombines TRBV18 with TRBJ1-1, with D unclear. V lost 9 bases, J lost 1 base, and 15 bases lay in between. This CDR3 is 14 amino acids long. Germline values: CDR1 KGHSH, CDR2 LQKENI.

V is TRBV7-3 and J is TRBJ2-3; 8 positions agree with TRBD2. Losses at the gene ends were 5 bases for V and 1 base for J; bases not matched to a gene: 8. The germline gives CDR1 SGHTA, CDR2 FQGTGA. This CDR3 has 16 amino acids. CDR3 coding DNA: TGTGCCAGCAGCCCACGCCCGACTAGCGGCACAGATACGCAGTATTTT. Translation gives CASSPRPTSGTDTQYF.

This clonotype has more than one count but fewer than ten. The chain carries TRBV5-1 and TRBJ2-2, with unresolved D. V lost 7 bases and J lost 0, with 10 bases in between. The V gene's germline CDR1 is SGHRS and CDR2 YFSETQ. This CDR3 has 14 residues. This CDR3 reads CASSIVANTGELFF. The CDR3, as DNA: TGCGCCAGCTCCATTGTCGCGAACACCGGGGAGCTGTTTTTT.

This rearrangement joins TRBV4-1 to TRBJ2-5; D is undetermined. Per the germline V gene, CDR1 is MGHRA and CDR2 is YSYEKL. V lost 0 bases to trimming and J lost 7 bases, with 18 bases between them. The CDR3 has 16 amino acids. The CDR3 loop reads CASSQEVRGPLGTQYF. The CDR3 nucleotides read TGCGCCAGCAGCCAAGAAGTCCGAGGACCTCTCGGGACCCAGTACTTC.

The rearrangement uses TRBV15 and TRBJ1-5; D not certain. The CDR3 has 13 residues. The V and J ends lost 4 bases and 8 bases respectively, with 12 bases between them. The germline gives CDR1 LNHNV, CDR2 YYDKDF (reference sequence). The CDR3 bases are TGTGCCACCAGCACGACCTCCTTCAAGCCCCAGCATTTT. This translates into CATSTTSFKPQHF.

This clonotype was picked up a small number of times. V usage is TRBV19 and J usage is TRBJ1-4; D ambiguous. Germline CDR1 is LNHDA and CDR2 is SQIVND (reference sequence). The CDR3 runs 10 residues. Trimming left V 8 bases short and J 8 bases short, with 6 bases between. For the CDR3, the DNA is TGTGCCAGTGTTTGGGAAAAACTGTTTTTT. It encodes CASVWEKLFF.

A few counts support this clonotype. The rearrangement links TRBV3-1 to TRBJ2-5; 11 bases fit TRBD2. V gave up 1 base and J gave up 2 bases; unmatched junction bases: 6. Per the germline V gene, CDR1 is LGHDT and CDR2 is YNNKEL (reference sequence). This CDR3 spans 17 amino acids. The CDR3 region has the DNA TGTGCCAGCAGCCAAGGGGGGGTAGCGGGAGGGCAAGAGACCCAGTACTTC. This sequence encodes CASSQGGVAGGQETQYF.

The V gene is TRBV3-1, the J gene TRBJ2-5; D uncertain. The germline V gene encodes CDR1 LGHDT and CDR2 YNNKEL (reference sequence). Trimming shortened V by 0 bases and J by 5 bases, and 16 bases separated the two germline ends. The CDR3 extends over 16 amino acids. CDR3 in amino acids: CASSQDGRNPGETQYF. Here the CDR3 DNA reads TGTGCCAGCAGCCAAGACGGACGGAACCCCGGGGAGACCCAGTACTTC.

CDR3 bases: TGTGCCAGCAGCTCCAGTAAGGGCATTCAGTACTTC. This codes for CASSSSKGIQYF. V usage is TRBV7-8 and J usage is TRBJ2-4; no clear D gene. CDR3 length equals 12 residues. Germline V lookup: CDR1 SGHVS, CDR2 FQNEAQ. With 4 bases removed from V and 9 bases from J, the gap between germline ends came to 10 bases.

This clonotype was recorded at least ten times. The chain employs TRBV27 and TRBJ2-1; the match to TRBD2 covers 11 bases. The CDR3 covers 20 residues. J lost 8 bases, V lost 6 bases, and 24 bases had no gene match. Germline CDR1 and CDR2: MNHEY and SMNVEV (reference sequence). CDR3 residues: CASSPASSGRPIGARYEQFF. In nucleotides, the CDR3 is TGTGCCAGCAGCCCCGCCTCTAGCGGGAGGCCCATCGGGGCTCGATATGAGCAGTTCTTC.

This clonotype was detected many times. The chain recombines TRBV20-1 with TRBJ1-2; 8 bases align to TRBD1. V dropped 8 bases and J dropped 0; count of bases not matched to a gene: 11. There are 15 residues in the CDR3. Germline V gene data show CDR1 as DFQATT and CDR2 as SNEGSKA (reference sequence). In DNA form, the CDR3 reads TGCAGTTCCCGACAGGGGACGCTCACTAACTATGGCTACACCTTC. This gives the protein CSSRQGTLTNYGYTF.

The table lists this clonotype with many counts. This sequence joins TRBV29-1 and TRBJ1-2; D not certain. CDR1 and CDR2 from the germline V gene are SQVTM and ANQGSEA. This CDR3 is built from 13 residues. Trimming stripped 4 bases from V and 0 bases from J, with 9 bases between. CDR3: CSVGTGPNYGYTF. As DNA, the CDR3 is TGCAGCGTTGGTACTGGTCCTAACTATGGCTACACCTTC.

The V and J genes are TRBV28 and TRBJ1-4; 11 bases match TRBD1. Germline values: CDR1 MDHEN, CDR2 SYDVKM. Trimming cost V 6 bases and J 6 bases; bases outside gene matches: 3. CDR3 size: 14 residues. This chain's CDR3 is CASRPGQGDEKLFF. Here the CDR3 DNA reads TGTGCCAGCAGACCGGGACAGGGGGATGAAAAACTGTTTTTT.

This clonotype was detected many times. The CDR3 loop is CASSEVGTGELFF. The CDR3 nucleotides read TGTGCCAGCAGTGAAGTAGGAACCGGGGAGCTGTTTTTT. The V gene is TRBV6-1, the J gene TRBJ2-2, with D hard to call. The length of the CDR3 is 13 residues. The germline V gene has CDR1 MNHNS and CDR2 SASEGT. With 1 base removed from V and 5 bases from J, the gap between germline ends came to 5 bases.

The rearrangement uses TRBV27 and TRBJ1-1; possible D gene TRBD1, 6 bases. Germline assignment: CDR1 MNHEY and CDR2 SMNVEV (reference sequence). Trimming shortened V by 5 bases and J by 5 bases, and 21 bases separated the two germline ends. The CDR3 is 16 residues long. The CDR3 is CASSPLTGGAGTEAFF. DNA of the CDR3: TGTGCCAGCAGTCCCTTAACGGGGGGCGCGGGGACTGAAGCTTTCTTT.

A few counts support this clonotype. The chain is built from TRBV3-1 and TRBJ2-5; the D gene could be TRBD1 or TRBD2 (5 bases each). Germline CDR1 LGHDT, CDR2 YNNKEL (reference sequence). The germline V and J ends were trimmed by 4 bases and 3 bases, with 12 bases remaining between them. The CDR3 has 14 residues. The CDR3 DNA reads TGTGCCAGCAGCCTCGTGAGGGGTAAAGAGACCCAGTACTTC. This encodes CASSLVRGKETQYF.

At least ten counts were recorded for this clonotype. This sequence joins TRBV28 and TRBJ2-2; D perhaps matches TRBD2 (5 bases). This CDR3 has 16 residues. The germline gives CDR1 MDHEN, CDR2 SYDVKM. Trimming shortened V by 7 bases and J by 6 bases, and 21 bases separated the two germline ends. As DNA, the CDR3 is TGTGCCAGCAATTCGTACTGGCTAGCTCGGGCCGGGGAGCTGTTTTTT. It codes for CASNSYWLARAGELFF.

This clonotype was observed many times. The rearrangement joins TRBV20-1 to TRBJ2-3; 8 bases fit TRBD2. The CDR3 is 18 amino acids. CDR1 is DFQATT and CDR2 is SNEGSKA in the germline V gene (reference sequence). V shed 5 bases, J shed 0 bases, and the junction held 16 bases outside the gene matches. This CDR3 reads CSAGPRGLAGGSTDTQYF. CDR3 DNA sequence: TGCAGTGCTGGGCCCCGGGGGCTAGCGGGCGGGAGCACAGATACGCAGTATTTT.

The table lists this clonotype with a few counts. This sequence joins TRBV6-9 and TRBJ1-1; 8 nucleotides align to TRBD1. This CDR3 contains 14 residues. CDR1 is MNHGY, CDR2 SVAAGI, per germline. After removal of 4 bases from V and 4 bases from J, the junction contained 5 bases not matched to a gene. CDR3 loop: CASSSDRGSTEAFF. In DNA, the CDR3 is TGTGCCAGCAGTTCAGACAGGGGTTCCACTGAAGCTTTCTTT.

The CDR3 reads CASSPTTSGLHDHNEQFF. Here the CDR3 DNA reads TGCGCCAGCAGCCCTACCACTAGCGGGCTTCACGACCACAATGAGCAGTTCTTC. This chain links TRBV4-1 with TRBJ2-1; TRBD2 matches at 9 bases. The V and J ends lost 4 bases and 5 bases, in that order; junction bases with no gene match: 15. The CDR3 is 18 residues long. Per the germline V gene, CDR1 is MGHRA and CDR2 is YSYEKL.

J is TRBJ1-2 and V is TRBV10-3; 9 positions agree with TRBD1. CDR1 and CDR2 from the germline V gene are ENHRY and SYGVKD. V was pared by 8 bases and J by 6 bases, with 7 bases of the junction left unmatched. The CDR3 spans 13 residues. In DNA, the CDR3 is TGTGCCATCGGATCCGACAGGGGGAATGGCTACACCTTC. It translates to CAIGSDRGNGYTF.

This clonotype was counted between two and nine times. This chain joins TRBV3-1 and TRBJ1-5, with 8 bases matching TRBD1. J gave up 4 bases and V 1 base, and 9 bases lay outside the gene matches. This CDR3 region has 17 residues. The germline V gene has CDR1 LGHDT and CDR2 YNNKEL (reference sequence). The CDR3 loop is CASSQGIPGGANQPQHF. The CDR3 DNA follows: TGTGCCAGCAGCCAAGGGATTCCAGGGGGCGCGAATCAGCCCCAGCATTTT.

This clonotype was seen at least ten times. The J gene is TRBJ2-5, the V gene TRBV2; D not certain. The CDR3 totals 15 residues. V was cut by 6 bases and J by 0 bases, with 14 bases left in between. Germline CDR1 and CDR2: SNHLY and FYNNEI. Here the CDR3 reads CASSAAGGNQETQYF. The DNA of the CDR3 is TGTGCCAGCAGCGCCGCCGGCGGTAACCAAGAGACCCAGTACTTC.

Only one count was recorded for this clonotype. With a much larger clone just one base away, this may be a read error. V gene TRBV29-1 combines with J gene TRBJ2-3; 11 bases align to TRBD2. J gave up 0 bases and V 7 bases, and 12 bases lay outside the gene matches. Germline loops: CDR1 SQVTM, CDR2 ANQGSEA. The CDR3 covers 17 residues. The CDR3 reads CSAVLTSGVGSTDTQYF. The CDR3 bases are TGCAGCGCGGTCTTGACTAGCGGGGTTGGGAGCACAGATACGCAGTATTTT.